These 4 T cell receptor beta chains share one sample of origin, sequenced in a study of cytomegalovirus exposure and HLA in healthy donors. This PCR relied on a set of 60 Vbeta primers and 13 Jbeta primers. Clones were read by immunoSEQ multiplex PCR, and TCRdb kept only the in-frame ones, dropping some. Of 95,000 to 150,000 clones in the sample, 60% to 80% were seen once. The source material was PBMCs. Receptors originate from a young man in good health and CMV-seronegative.

The genes are TRBV19 and TRBJ2-3, with 10 positions matching TRBD2. V shed 5 bases and J 1 base; nucleotides not matched to a gene: 6. The germline CDR1 and CDR2 sequences are LNHDA and SQIVND (reference sequence). The CDR3 covers 16 residues. In DNA form, the CDR3 reads TGTGCCAGTAGTTTCATAGCGGGGGGAGGCACAGATACGCAGTATTTT. Translated: CASSFIAGGGTDTQYF.

This sequence joins TRBV27 and TRBJ2-7; tentatively, D is TRBD2 (5 bases). The V and J ends lost 0 bases and 7 bases respectively, with 13 bases between them. The CDR3 has 14 amino acids. Germline CDR1 MNHEY, CDR2 SMNVEV (reference sequence). In DNA form, the CDR3 reads TGTGCCAGCAGTTTATCTCCCGGACTTAGAGAGCAGTACTTC. As protein: CASSLSPGLREQYF.

The gene calls are TRBV11-3 and TRBJ2-7, with D perhaps matching TRBD1 (7 bases). The CDR3 has 13 amino acids. CDR1 is SGHNT and CDR2 is YENEEA in the germline V gene. Between the trimmed V and J ends, which lost 1 base and 6 bases, there was a span of 10 bases. The chain's CDR3 is CASSLAQGGEQYF. The CDR3 DNA reads as TGTGCCAGCAGCTTAGCTCAGGGGGGCGAGCAGTACTTC.

This sequence joins TRBV10-1 and TRBJ2-2, with a possible D match to TRBD1 (5 bases). The germline CDR1 and CDR2 sequences are WNHNN and SYGVQD (reference sequence). V gave up 7 bases and J gave up 7 bases, with 10 bases separating them. The CDR3 loop spans 12 amino acids. In nucleotides, the CDR3 is TGCGCCAGCAAGGGGAATGGCGGGGAGCTGTTTTTT. Its protein is CASKGNGGELFF.